These 19 T cell receptor beta chains were all obtained from the same sample, sequenced in a study of blood T cell repertoires in COVID-19. Profiled with immunoSEQ multiplex PCR; TCRdb holds only in-frame clones, not every one. The table lists over 150,000 clones, about 80% of them singletons. Sequences were obtained from peripheral blood. The receptors come from an older man with active or convalescent COVID-19.

This clone was seen once. At one of its ends the junction is not consistent with the germline gene, which may arise from a read error. This chain joins TRBV2 and TRBJ2-7, with TRBD2 matching over 7 bases. The CDR3 runs to 13 residues. The germline V gene has CDR1 SNHLY and CDR2 FYNNEI. CDR3 nucleotide sequence: TGTGCCAGCAAGGCGAGCGAGCGGGGCGGCCAGAACTTC. Translating gives CASKASERGGQNF.

The chain couples TRBV7-9 to TRBJ1-3; D uncertain. CDR1 and CDR2 (germline): SEHNR, FQNEAQ (reference sequence). This CDR3 is built from 16 residues. Deletions cut 1 base from V and 0 bases from J, with 10 bases between. CDR3 DNA: TGTGCCAGCAGCTTAGGTGACTCCATCTCTGGAAACACCATATATTTT. Translated, it gives CASSLGDSISGNTIYF.

This chain links TRBV6-1 with TRBJ1-2; D is uncertain. The CDR3 is 12 residues long. V gave up 3 bases and J gave up 3 bases, with 5 bases separating them. Germline CDR1 reads MNHNS; CDR2 reads SASEGT. Here the CDR3 reads CASSEGDYGYTF. In nucleotides, the CDR3 is TGTGCCAGCAGTGAGGGCGACTATGGCTACACCTTC.

The rearrangement links TRBV21-1 to TRBJ1-2. TRBV21-1 is a recognized pseudogene. The CDR3 sequence is 16 residues long. DNA of the CDR3: TGTGCCAGCAGCAATATGGGGAGGGACGGCGAAGATGGCTACACCTTC. This translates into CASSNMGRDGEDGYTF.

The table lists this clone with a few counts. J is TRBJ1-5 and V is TRBV18, with 7 nucleotides matching TRBD1. The trim removed 2 bases at V and 4 bases at J, leaving 5 bases unmatched. This CDR3 contains 15 residues. Germline-derived CDR1 and CDR2 are KGHSH and LQKENI. The CDR3: CASSPGDRTNQPQHF. The CDR3 DNA is TGTGCCAGCTCACCAGGGGACAGAACAAATCAGCCCCAGCATTTT. The whole variable domain, filled in from reference TRBV18 and TRBJ1-5, reads NAGVMQNPRHLVRRRGQEARLRCSPMKGHSHVYWYRQLPEEGLKFMVYLQKENIIDESGMPKERFSAEFPKEGPSILRIQQVVRGDSAAYFCASSPGDRTNQPQHFGDGTRLSIL.

The rearrangement links TRBV18 to TRBJ2-7; D unresolved. Per the germline V gene, CDR1 is KGHSH and CDR2 is LQKENI. Trimming took off 0 bases at V and 5 bases at J, with 8 bases between the two ends. CDR3 size: 13 residues. The CDR3 reads CASSPPSRDEQYF. The CDR3 bases are TGTGCCAGCTCACCACCGTCTCGGGACGAGCAGTACTTC.

The chain links TRBV28 to TRBJ2-5; unclear D gene. V was cut by 5 bases and J by 13 bases, with 14 bases left in between. Germline CDR1 reads MDHEN; CDR2 reads SYDVKM. The CDR3 is 11 amino acids. The CDR3 DNA is TGTGCCAGCAGTCGCCTGGGCTTGTGGTACTTC. Amino acid sequence: CASSRLGLWYF.

CDR3 sequence reads: CASRGTPGGNTIYF. CDR3 coding DNA: TGTGCCTCGAGGGGGACCCCGGGGGGAAACACCATATATTTT. The V and J genes are TRBV2 and TRBJ1-3, with D tentatively TRBD1 (6 bases). The CDR3 has 14 amino acids. The germline V and J ends were trimmed by 11 bases and 4 bases, with 18 bases remaining between them. CDR1 and CDR2 from the germline V gene are SNHLY and FYNNEI. Looking up the rest from reference TRBV2 and TRBJ1-3 gives the full variable domain: EPEVTQTPSHQVTQMGQEVILRCVPISNHLYFYWYRQILGQKVEFLVSFYNNEISEKSEIFDDQFSVERPDGSNFTLKIRSTKLEDSAMYFCASRGTPGGNTIYFGEGSWLTVV.

In its sample, this clone was seen once. The CDR3 nucleotides read TGTGCCAGCAGCCTCGGAATCACTAGCCCCTATGGCTACACCTTC. Translation gives CASSLGITSPYGYTF. This rearrangement joins TRBV6-5 to TRBJ1-2; D is unresolved. Deletions cut 6 bases from V and 4 bases from J, with 18 bases between. Germline CDR1 reads MNHEY; CDR2 reads SVGAGI. This CDR3 comprises 15 residues.

The gene calls are TRBV3-1 (or the pseudogene TRBV3-2) and TRBJ1-4; D may be TRBD1 (6 bases). The CDR3 has 16 residues. CDR1 is LGHDT and CDR2 is YNNKEL in the germline V gene (reference sequence). Trimming cost V 0 bases and J 1 base, with 9 bases left between them. The CDR3 coding sequence is TGTGCCAGCAGCCAAGACCCGACAGGAACTAATGAAAAACTGTTTTTT. It encodes CASSQDPTGTNEKLFF.

This clone was seen just once. The V gene is TRBV28, the J gene TRBJ1-2; D remains ambiguous. Trimming removed 7 bases from V and 8 bases from J, with 20 bases in between. This CDR3 region has 14 residues. The germline V gene encodes CDR1 MDHEN and CDR2 SYDVKM. CDR3 nucleotide sequence: TGTGCCAGCACTGAATCGGCAGCGAGGGAAGGCTACACCTTC. Its protein is CASTESAAREGYTF.

The rearrangement uses TRBV18 and TRBJ1-4; TRBD1 agrees at 7 bases. Germline V gene data show CDR1 as KGHSH and CDR2 as LQKENI. V shed 2 bases and J 0 bases; nucleotides not matched to a gene: 0. This CDR3 has 15 residues. The CDR3 here is CASSPDRATNEKLFF. The CDR3 nucleotides read TGTGCCAGCTCACCAGACAGGGCAACTAATGAAAAACTGTTTTTT.

This chain uses TRBV7-9 with TRBJ2-2, with TRBD1 matching 10 bases. This CDR3 has 18 amino acids. With V trimmed by 0 bases and J by 2 bases, 6 bases remained unmatched. From germline, CDR1 is SEHNR and CDR2 FQNEAQ (reference sequence). CDR3 DNA: TGTGCCAGCAGCTTAGCGTGGGACAGGGGACCAAACACCGGGGAGCTGTTTTTT. As protein: CASSLAWDRGPNTGELFF.

The chain recombines TRBV11-2 with TRBJ2-1; the match to TRBD2 covers 9 bases. J was trimmed by 2 bases and V by 2 bases; bases with no gene match: 1. CDR1 is SGHAT, CDR2 FQNNGV, per germline. This CDR3 has 15 residues. CDR3 coding DNA: TGTGCCAGCAGCTTAATAGCGGGGGCCTACAATGAGCAGTTCTTC. Translation gives CASSLIAGAYNEQFF.

The rearrangement uses TRBV9 and TRBJ2-2; D is unclear. V shed 5 bases and J shed 3 bases, with 11 bases lying between them. Germline V gene lookup returns CDR1 SGDLS and CDR2 YYNGEE. This CDR3 contains 14 residues. The CDR3 loop reads CASRSGMDTGELFF. DNA of the CDR3: TGTGCCAGCAGATCGGGTATGGACACCGGGGAGCTGTTTTTT. Complete variable domain (other parts from reference TRBV9 and TRBJ2-2): DSGVTQTPKHLITATGQRVTLRCSPRSGDLSVYWYQQSLDQGLQFLIQYYNGEERAKGNILERFSAQQFPDLHSELNLSSLELGDSALYFCASRSGMDTGELFFGEGSRLTVL.

A few counts support this clone. This chain joins TRBV6-1 and TRBJ1-5; 8 positions match TRBD1. The CDR3 is 14 residues long. V lost 3 bases, J lost 5 bases, and 3 bases stayed unmatched. In germline, CDR1 is MNHNS, CDR2 SASEGT. CDR3 sequence: CASSDGQGDQPQHF. The CDR3 DNA reads TGTGCCAGCAGTGACGGACAGGGAGATCAGCCCCAGCATTTT.

This chain joins TRBV7-6 and TRBJ1-4; D is uncertain. V lost 5 bases to trimming and J lost 2 bases, with 21 bases between them. This CDR3 is 18 amino acids long. CDR1 and CDR2 from the germline V gene are SGHVS and FNYEAQ. The CDR3 region has the DNA TGTGCCAGCAGCAAATCGCCCCCCCACACAGATACTAATGAAAAACTGTTTTTT. It yields the protein CASSKSPPHTDTNEKLFF.

The rearrangement uses TRBV9 and TRBJ1-2; 8 bases are shared with TRBD1. V dropped 2 bases and J dropped 0; count of bases not matched to a gene: 3. Germline V gene sequence: CDR1 SGDLS, CDR2 YYNGEE. CDR3 size: 15 residues. The chain's CDR3 is CASSVGQGPNYGYTF. CDR3 sequence (DNA): TGTGCCAGCAGCGTCGGACAGGGACCTAACTATGGCTACACCTTC. The full variable domain, in which reference TRBV9 and TRBJ1-2 provide the parts outside the CDR3, is DSGVTQTPKHLITATGQRVTLRCSPRSGDLSVYWYQQSLDQGLQFLIQYYNGEERAKGNILERFSAQQFPDLHSELNLSSLELGDSALYFCASSVGQGPNYGYTFGSGTRLTVV.

This clone was observed a single time. CDR3 region: CASSYSTGHEAFF. CDR3 bases: TGTGCCAGCAGTTACTCGACGGGACACGAAGCTTTCTTT. The chain uses TRBV6-6 and TRBJ1-1; TRBD1 might be the D (6 bases). Germline CDR1 and CDR2: MNHNY and SVGAGI (reference sequence). This CDR3 spans 13 amino acids. Trimming took 0 bases from V and 8 from J, leaving 10 bases between them.